The 17 T cell receptor beta chains presented below share a single source sample, sequenced in a study of T cells in Graves' hyperthyroidism and ophthalmopathy (dated by TCRdb to about 2019). Receptors were amplified or captured by multiplex PCR. These reads were obtained on an Illumina HiSeq 2000. TCR beta CDR3 regions were amplified from RNA transcripts. A first-round RT-PCR of the TCR CDR3 used the HTBI primer set with the Qiagen OneStep RT-PCR kit. TCRdb trimmed public reads at Q25 via fastp, called clones via MiXCR and kept in-frame beta chains. Records with the same CDR3 protein are collapsed into one entry carrying the most frequent genes and DNA. In all, the sample holds around 180,000 distinct CDR3 sequences, and around 15% of those were seen once. The ten largest clones add up to roughly 29% of the sample. The specimen was blood. These receptors all stem from a woman aged 45 to 65 with Graves' hyperthyroidism.

This clonotype was observed a handful of times. V gene TRBV7-2 combines with J gene TRBJ2-3, with D perhaps matching TRBD1 (5 bases). The germline V gene encodes CDR1 SGHTA and CDR2 FQGNSA. V gave up 4 bases and J gave up 5 bases, with 19 bases separating them. The length of the CDR3 is 16 residues. The CDR3 nucleotides are TGTGCCAGCAGCTCAAATAGAGGAGTTAGGGGAGATACGCAGTATTTT. Its protein is CASSSNRGVRGDTQYF.

This clonotype has a count of ten or more. CDR3 nucleotides: TGTGCCAGCAGCTTAGGGCCTCCGGGACTAACAGATACGCAGTATTTT. It specifies CASSLGPPGLTDTQYF. V is TRBV7-2 and J is TRBJ2-3; 7 bases are a match to TRBD2. Per the germline V gene, CDR1 is SGHTA and CDR2 is FQGNSA. The V segment lost 1 base and the J segment 3 bases; nucleotides outside the gene matches: 7. CDR3 size: 16 residues. Variable domain in full (rest from reference TRBV7-2 and TRBJ2-3): GAGVSQSPSNKVTEKGKDVELRCDPISGHTALYWYRQSLGQGLEFLIYFQGNSAPDKSGLPSDRFSAERTGGSVSTLTIQRTQQEDSAVYLCASSLGPPGLTDTQYFGPGTRLTVL.

Note on this clonotype: A read error may explain this, as a much larger clone is one base away. The chain couples TRBV12-3 or TRBV12-4 to TRBJ2-3; tentatively, D is TRBD1 (6 bases). The CDR3 length is 15 residues. CDR3: CASSRGQYSTDAQYF. CDR3 DNA sequence: TGTGCCAGCAGTCGCGGACAGTATAGCACAGATGCGCAGTATTTT.

This clonotype has a count of ten or more. The chain recombines TRBV19 with TRBJ2-1; 9 positions match TRBD1. V shed 6 bases and J 5 bases; nucleotides not matched to a gene: 11. This CDR3 contains 16 residues. Per the germline V gene, CDR1 is LNHDA and CDR2 is SQIVND (reference sequence). CDR3: CASSPYRGLWNNEQFF. In DNA, the CDR3 is TGTGCCAGTAGCCCCTACAGGGGGCTCTGGAACAATGAGCAGTTCTTC.

This clonotype occurred many times. This chain joins TRBV3-1 and TRBJ1-1; D perhaps matches TRBD1 (6 bases). The CDR3 is 15 amino acids. Deletions cut 3 bases from V and 0 bases from J, with 11 bases between. Per germline, CDR1 LGHDT and CDR2 YNNKEL (reference sequence). This CDR3 reads CASSHRTAMNTEAFF. The CDR3 DNA is TGTGCCAGCAGCCATAGGACAGCTATGAACACTGAAGCTTTCTTT.

The rearrangement joins TRBV7-2 to TRBJ2-7; D unclear. The CDR3 is made up of 12 amino acids. Germline CDR1 and CDR2: SGHTA and FQGNSA. V lost 2 bases and J 4 bases, leaving 6 bases between the germline ends. The CDR3 loop reads CASSLFGYEQYF. CDR3 nucleotide sequence: TGTGCCAGCAGCTTATTTGGTTACGAGCAGTACTTC. Combining the CDR3 with reference TRBV7-2 and TRBJ2-7 gives the whole variable domain GAGVSQSPSNKVTEKGKDVELRCDPISGHTALYWYRQSLGQGLEFLIYFQGNSAPDKSGLPSDRFSAERTGGSVSTLTIQRTQQEDSAVYLCASSLFGYEQYFGPGTRLTVT.

The rearrangement uses TRBV4-1 and TRBJ1-2; D unclear. The V and J ends lost 1 base and 6 bases respectively, with 12 bases between them. CDR3 length equals 14 residues. Per germline, CDR1 MGHRA and CDR2 YSYEKL. The CDR3 region is CASSQVNSADGYTF. The CDR3 coding sequence is TGCGCCAGCAGCCAAGTAAACAGTGCGGATGGCTACACCTTC.

This clonotype was detected many times. The chain joins TRBV29-1 to TRBJ2-1; 8 bases agree with TRBD2. Germline V gives CDR1 SQVTM, CDR2 ANQGSEA. The length of the CDR3 is 12 residues. Unmatched junction bases numbered 6, after V lost 5 bases and J lost 9 bases. The CDR3 reads CSVSGGTTEQFF. CDR3 bases: TGCAGCGTTTCGGGAGGGACAACTGAGCAGTTCTTC.

There are many counts of this clonotype. V gene TRBV20-1 combines with J gene TRBJ1-1; 10 bases are a match to TRBD1. The CDR3 covers 14 residues. Germline CDR1 and CDR2: DFQATT and SNEGSKA (reference sequence). The CDR3, as DNA: TGCAGCCCTAACCCCGGGACAGGGGATACTGAAGCTTTCTTT. Translated: CSPNPGTGDTEAFF.

There are a few counts of this clonotype. One end of the junction is discordant with germline, which a read error may explain. This chain links TRBV27 with TRBJ2-7; a weak D match, TRBD1 (6 bases). The CDR3 length is 16 residues. CDR1 and CDR2 (germline): MNHEY, SMNVEV (reference sequence). The CDR3 loop reads CVSNVNLRQATYEQYF. For the CDR3, the DNA is TGTGTCAGCAACGTCAACTTGAGACAGGCAACCTACGAGCAGTACTTC.

This clonotype was observed at least ten times. This chain uses TRBV19 with TRBJ1-1; D call uncertain. This CDR3 contains 16 residues. V shed 5 bases and J shed 4 bases, with 20 bases lying between them. Germline V gives CDR1 LNHDA, CDR2 SQIVND (reference sequence). CDR3 bases: TGTGCCAGTAGTCGTCGAGGCAGGACTGAGCTCACTGAAGCTTTCTTT. It yields the protein CASSRRGRTELTEAFF.

This clonotype was seen at least ten times. The chain carries TRBV6-6 and TRBJ1-2; 10 nucleotides line up with TRBD1. Trimming at V came to 2 bases and at J to 0 bases, leaving 6 bases not matched to a gene. The CDR3 consists of 17 residues. In germline, CDR1 is MNHNY, CDR2 SVGAGI (reference sequence). In DNA, the CDR3 is TGTGCCAGCAGTTACCTCACGGGACAGGGGACTAACTATGGCTACACCTTC. Encoded protein: CASSYLTGQGTNYGYTF.

This clonotype appeared a few times. The genes are TRBV4-1 and TRBJ1-4, with a possible D match to TRBD1 (5 bases). CDR1 MGHRA and CDR2 YSYEKL come from the germline V gene. The length of the CDR3 is 15 residues. Between the trimmed V and J ends, which lost 4 bases and 11 bases, there was a span of 20 bases. CDR3 nucleotide sequence: TGCGCCAGCAGCCCCGCCGGACACCAGCGGGTGAAACTGTTTTTT. It yields the protein CASSPAGHQRVKLFF.

This clonotype was counted at least ten times. The chain carries TRBV6-1 and TRBJ1-2; weak D call: TRBD1 (5 bases). The length of the CDR3 is 15 residues. The V end lost 7 bases, the J end lost 2 bases, and 17 bases lay between the germline ends. The V gene's germline CDR1 is MNHNS and CDR2 SASEGT. In nucleotides, the CDR3 is TGTGCCAGCAACCCTGTGGGACTCCAAAACTATGGCTACACCTTC. The encoded protein is CASNPVGLQNYGYTF.

The J gene is TRBJ2-5, the V gene TRBV7-2; a possible D gene is TRBD2 (5 bases). CDR1 is SGHTA and CDR2 is FQGNSA in the germline V gene. The CDR3 is 14 amino acids. Trimming stripped 5 bases from V and 5 bases from J, with 15 bases between. CDR3 nucleotide sequence: TGTGCCAGCAGCGAGGGTAGTTTTGTGGAGACCCAGTACTTC. Translated, it gives CASSEGSFVETQYF. The full variable domain, with the rest looked up from reference TRBV7-2 and TRBJ2-5, is GAGVSQSPSNKVTEKGKDVELRCDPISGHTALYWYRQSLGQGLEFLIYFQGNSAPDKSGLPSDRFSAERTGGSVSTLTIQRTQQEDSAVYLCASSEGSFVETQYFGPGTRLLVL.

At least ten counts were recorded for this clonotype. The V gene is TRBV20-1, the J gene TRBJ1-1; D might be TRBD1 (5 bases). CDR3 length equals 15 residues. Trimming removed 0 bases from V and 0 bases from J, with 11 bases in between. CDR1 and CDR2 (germline): DFQATT, SNEGSKA (reference sequence). CDR3 DNA sequence: TGCAGTGCTAGAGAAGGGGCAGGCCTGAACACTGAAGCTTTCTTT. Translation gives CSAREGAGLNTEAFF.

This clonotype was recorded at least ten times. This chain joins TRBV7-2 and TRBJ1-2; possible D gene TRBD1, 6 bases. Germline V gene sequence: CDR1 SGHTA, CDR2 FQGNSA. CDR3 length: 17 residues. The V gene lost 1 base and the J gene lost 2 bases, with 17 bases spanning the gap. The CDR3 DNA sequence: TGTGCCAGCAGCTTAGTTGGAGTCCAGGGGTGGAACTATGGCTACACCTTC. It is translated as CASSLVGVQGWNYGYTF.